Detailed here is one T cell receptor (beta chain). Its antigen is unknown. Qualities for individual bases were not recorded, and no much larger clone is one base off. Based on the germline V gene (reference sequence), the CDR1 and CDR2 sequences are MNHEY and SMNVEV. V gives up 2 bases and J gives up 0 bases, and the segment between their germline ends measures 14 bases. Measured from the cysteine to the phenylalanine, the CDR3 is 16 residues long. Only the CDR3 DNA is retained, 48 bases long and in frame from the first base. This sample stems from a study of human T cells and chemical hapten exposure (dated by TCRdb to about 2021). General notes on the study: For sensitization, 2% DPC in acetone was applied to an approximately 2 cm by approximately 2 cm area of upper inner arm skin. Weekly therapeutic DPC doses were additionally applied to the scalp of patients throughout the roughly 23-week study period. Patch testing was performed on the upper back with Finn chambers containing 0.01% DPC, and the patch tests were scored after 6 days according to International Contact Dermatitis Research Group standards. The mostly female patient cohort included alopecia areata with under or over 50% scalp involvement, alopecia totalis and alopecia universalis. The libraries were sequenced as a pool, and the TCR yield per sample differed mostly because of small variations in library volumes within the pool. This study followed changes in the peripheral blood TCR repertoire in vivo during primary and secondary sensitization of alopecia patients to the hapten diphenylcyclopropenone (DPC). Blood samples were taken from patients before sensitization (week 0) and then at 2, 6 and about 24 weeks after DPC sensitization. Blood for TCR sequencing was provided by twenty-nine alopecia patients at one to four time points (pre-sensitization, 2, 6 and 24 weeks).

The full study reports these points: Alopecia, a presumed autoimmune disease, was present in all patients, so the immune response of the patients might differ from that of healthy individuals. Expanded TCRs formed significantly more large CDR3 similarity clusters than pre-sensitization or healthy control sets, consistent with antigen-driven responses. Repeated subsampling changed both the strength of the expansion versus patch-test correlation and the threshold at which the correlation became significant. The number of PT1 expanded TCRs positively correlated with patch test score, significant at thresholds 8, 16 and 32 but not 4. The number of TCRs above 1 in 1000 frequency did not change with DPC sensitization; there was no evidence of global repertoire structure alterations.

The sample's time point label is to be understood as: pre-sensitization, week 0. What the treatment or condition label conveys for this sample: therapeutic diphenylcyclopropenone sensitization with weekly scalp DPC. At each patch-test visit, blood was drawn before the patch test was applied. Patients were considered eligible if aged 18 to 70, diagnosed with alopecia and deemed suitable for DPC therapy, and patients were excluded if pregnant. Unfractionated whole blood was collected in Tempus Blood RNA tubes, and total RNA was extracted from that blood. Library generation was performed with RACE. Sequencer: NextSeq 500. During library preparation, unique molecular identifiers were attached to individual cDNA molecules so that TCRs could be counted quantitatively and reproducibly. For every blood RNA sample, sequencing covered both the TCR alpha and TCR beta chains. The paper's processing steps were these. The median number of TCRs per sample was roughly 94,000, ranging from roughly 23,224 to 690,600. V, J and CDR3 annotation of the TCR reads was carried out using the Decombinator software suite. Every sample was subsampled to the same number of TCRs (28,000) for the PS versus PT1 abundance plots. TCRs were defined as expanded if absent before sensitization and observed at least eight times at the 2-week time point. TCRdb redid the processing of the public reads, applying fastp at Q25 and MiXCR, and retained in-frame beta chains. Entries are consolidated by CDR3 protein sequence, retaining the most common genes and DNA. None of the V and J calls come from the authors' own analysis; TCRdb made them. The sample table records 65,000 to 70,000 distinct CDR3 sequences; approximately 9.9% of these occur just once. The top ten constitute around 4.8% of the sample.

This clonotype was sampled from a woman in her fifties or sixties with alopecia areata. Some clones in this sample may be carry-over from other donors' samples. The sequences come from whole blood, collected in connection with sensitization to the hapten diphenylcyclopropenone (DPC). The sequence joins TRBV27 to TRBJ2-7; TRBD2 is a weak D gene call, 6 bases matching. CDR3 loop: CASSLLGSGNSYEQYF. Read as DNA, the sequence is TGTGCCAGCAGTTTACTTGGTAGCGGAAACTCCTACGAGCAGTACTTC.